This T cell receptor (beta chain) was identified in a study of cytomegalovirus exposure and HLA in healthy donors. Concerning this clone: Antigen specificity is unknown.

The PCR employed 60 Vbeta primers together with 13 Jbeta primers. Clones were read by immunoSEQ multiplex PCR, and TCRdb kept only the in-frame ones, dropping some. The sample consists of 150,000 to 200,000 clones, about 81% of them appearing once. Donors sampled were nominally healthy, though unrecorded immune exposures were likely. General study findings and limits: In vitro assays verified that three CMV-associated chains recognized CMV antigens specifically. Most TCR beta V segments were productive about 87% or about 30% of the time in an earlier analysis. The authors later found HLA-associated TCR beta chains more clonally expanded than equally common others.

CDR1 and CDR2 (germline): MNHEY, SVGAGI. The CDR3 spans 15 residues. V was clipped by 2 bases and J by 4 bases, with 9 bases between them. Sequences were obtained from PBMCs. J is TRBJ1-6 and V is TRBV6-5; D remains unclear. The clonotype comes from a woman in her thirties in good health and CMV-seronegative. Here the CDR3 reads CASSYDNDYNSPLHF. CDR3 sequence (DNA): TGTGCCAGCAGTTACGACAATGATTATAATTCACCCCTCCACTTT.